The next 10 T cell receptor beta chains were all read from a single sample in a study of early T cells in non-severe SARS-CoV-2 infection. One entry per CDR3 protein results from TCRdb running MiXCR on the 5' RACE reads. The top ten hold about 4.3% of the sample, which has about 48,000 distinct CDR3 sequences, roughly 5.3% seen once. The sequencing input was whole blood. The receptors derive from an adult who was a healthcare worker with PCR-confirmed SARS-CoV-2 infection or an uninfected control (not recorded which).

CDR3 sequence reads: CASSEVGIPQELFF. The CDR3, as DNA: TGTGCCAGCAGCGAGGTCGGCATACCACAGGAGCTGTTTTTT. The chain employs TRBV7-6 and TRBJ2-2; D uncertain. The CDR3 is 14 residues long. Deletions cut 5 bases from V and 10 bases from J, with 17 bases between. CDR1 and CDR2 (germline): SGHVS, FNYEAQ.

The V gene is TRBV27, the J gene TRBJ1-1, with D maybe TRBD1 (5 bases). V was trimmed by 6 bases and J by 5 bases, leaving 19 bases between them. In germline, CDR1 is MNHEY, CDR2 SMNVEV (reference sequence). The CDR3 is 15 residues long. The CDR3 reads CASRTPGGSGTEAFF. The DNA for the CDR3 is TGTGCCAGCAGGACCCCGGGGGGTTCAGGGACTGAAGCTTTCTTT.

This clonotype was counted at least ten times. CDR3 bases: TGTGCCAGCAGTGAAGCGGGGGGAGAGGATTCACCCCTCCACTTT. As protein: CASSEAGGEDSPLHF. The V gene is TRBV6-1, the J gene TRBJ1-6, with D maybe TRBD1 (5 bases). Per germline, CDR1 MNHNS and CDR2 SASEGT. Between the trimmed V and J ends, which lost 0 bases and 8 bases, there was a span of 11 bases. This CDR3 region has 15 residues.

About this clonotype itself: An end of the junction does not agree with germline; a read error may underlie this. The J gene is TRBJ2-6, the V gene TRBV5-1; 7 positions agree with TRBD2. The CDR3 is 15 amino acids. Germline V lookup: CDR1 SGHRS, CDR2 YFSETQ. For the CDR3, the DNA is TGCACCAGCGGGACTTCGAGCTCTGGGGCCAACGTCCTGACTTTC. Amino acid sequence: CTSGTSSSGANVLTF. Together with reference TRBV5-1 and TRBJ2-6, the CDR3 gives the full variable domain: KAGVTQTPRYLIKTRGQQVTLSCSPISGHRSVSWYQQTPGQGLQFLFEYFSETQRNKGNFPGRFSGRQFSNSRSEMNVSTLELGDSALYLCTSGTSSSGANVLTFGAGSRLTVL.

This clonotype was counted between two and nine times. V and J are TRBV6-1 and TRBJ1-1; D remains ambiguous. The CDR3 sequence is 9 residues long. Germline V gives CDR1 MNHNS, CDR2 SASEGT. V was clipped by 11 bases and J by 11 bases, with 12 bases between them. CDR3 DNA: TGTGCCGTCTCGATTGGGGCTTTCTTT. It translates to CAVSIGAFF.

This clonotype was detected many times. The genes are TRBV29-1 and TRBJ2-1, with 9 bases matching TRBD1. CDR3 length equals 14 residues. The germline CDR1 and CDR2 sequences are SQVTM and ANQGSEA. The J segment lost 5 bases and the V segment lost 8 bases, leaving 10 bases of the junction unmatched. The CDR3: CSSHTGTGNNEQFF. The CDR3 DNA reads TGCAGCTCACATACCGGGACAGGGAACAATGAGCAGTTCTTC.

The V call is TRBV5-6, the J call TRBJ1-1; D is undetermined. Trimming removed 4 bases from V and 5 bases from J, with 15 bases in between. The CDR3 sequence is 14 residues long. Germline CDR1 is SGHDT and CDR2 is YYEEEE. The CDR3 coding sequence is TGTGCCAGCAGCCCCGGGAGTCCCCAGACTGAAGCTTTCTTT. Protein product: CASSPGSPQTEAFF.

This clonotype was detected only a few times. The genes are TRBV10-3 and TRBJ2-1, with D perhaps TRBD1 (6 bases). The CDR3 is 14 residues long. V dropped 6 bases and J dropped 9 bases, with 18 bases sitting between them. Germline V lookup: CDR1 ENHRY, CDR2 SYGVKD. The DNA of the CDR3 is TGTGCCATCAGGCCACTGCAGGGGACGGTTGAGCAGTTCTTC. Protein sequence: CAIRPLQGTVEQFF.

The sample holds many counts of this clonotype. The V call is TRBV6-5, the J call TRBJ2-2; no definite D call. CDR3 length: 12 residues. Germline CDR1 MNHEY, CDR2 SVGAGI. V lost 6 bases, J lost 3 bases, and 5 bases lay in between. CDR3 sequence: CASRRHTGELFF. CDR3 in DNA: TGTGCCAGCAGACGTCACACCGGGGAGCTGTTTTTT.

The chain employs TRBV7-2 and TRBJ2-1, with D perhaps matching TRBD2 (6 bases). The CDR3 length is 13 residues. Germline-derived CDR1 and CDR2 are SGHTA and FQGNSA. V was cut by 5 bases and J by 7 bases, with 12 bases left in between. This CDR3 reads CASSVTSKNEQFF. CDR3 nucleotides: TGTGCCAGCAGCGTGACTAGTAAGAATGAGCAGTTCTTC.